The source of this T cell receptor beta chain is a study of response to subunit inactivated influenza vaccine. The study's findings and limits: Few new T cells, the authors suggested, are recruited by each seasonal influenza vaccination.

TCRdb independently ran MiXCR on the RT-PCR reads; one entry per CDR3 protein. The table shows around 850,000 distinct CDR3 sequences, with around 18% occurring only once. A few counts support this clonotype. Antigen specificity is unknown. Trimming removed 3 bases from V and 3 bases from J, with 7 bases in between. Germline CDR1 LNHNV, CDR2 YYDKDF (reference sequence). The CDR3 totals 13 residues. This sequence joins TRBV15 and TRBJ2-3, with D maybe TRBD2 (5 bases). The sequence was collected from a man aged 50 to 59 who received an inactivated influenza vaccine. The sample in question was PBMCs from blood, obtained roughly 5 days after vaccination. This CDR3 is CATSSGITDTQYF. The CDR3 DNA reads as TGTGCCACCAGCAGCGGGATAACAGATACGCAGTATTTT.